One T cell receptor (beta chain) is described in this entry. Its antigen remains unidentified. No much larger clone is present one base from it, and per-base qualities are unavailable. The cysteine opens and the phenylalanine closes a CDR3 of 15 amino acids. Only CDR3 DNA is held: 45 bases, read in frame from base 1. The germline V gene sets CDR1 to LGHNA and CDR2 to YNFKEQ. V drops 4 bases and J drops 4 bases, leaving 16 bases in between. The source of the sample is a study of early stage breast cancer tumors (dated by TCRdb to about 2017). For context, the study as a whole: Of the roughly 16 invasive breast tumors, approximately 11 were found to be estrogen receptor-positive, progesterone receptor-positive and HER2-negative. A total of around 3 million templates, representing some 1,000,000 unique clonotypes, were detected across all samples. The average read coverage per sample was around 10-fold. Eight of the 12 ER+/PR+/HER2- tumors were invasive ductal carcinomas, while the other four were invasive lobular carcinomas.

Each sample was amplified in two independent genomic DNA replicates, using 0.4 to 0.6 ug for blood and approximately 1.6 ug for tumor or normal breast. TCRB sequencing of genomic DNA was carried out with the ImmunoSeq Intro kit according to the manufacturer's instructions. For absolute quantification, the 31-cycle multiplex PCR included proprietary primers along with spike-in control sequences. Single-end 150-bp reads were used to sequence an 87-bp fragment spanning the CDR3 and the flanking V and J genes. Each lane of an Illumina MiSeq using version 3.0 chemistry carried seven multiplexed samples, with two replicates per sample. Concerning the study's data processing: Raw data were processed by the vendor's proprietary pipeline, with both replicates merged into one result per sample. A clonotype was defined as productive rearrangements that share the same V-gene family, CDR3 amino acid sequence and J-gene segment. Clonality was computed as 1 minus the normalized Shannon entropy (Pielou evenness) of TCRB abundances. T cell density was estimated as total templates divided by the number of input cells, with the number of input cells inferred from the DNA input amount. Recon, run with its default parameters, was used to estimate overall repertoire diversity and clonality. Clonotypes with over 0.1% abundance in tumor and at least 32-fold higher abundance in tumor than in normal breast were defined as tumor-enriched. TCRdb provides this immuneACCESS table in a form limited to in-frame rearrangements. Some clones are lacking; in checked studies, under half of them reflect an unresolved V gene, and why the rest are absent is not known. D and trimming come from the DNA, and the V and J calls and clone size come from that table. The sample table lists 25,000 to 35,000 clones, roughly 81% of them with a count of one. Of the sample, approximately 5% is held by the ten largest clones.

The paper's findings and limits, for the study overall: Chain pairing and functional markers such as CD4, CD8 and FOXP3 were not captured by bulk genomic DNA sequencing of unsorted cells. Because the cohort was small, analysis by tumor subtype was not possible. Enriched TCRB sequences shared across patients were found to be mostly commonly generated sequences that were unlikely to play an important role in the tumor microenvironment. Repertoires from blood and normal breast were more alike than repertoires from blood and tumor, and in 14 of 16 patients, comparing each tissue with blood separated tumor from normal. Compared with adjacent normal breast tissue, tumors had around 2.5-fold higher T cell density and higher clonality.

The study profiled bulk TCR beta-chain repertoires in matched peripheral blood, tumor and adjacent normal breast tissue taken from about 15 patients with early-stage breast cancer. Before surgery, about 4.5-10 mL of whole blood was collected into EDTA tubes and then processed within 2 hours. Peripheral blood mononuclear cells were isolated by Ficoll-Paque centrifugation in SepMate-50 tubes. For storage in liquid nitrogen, PBMCs were cryopreserved as aliquots of roughly 2 to 4 million cells in about 90% FBS with 10% DMSO. The Qiagen AllPrep DNA/RNA Mini kit was used for genomic DNA extraction. The sample taken for sequencing was blood. The clonotype was recovered from a person aged 35 to 50 with breast cancer. The chain couples TRBV4-2 to TRBJ1-2; the D gene is possibly TRBD1, with 5 bases matching. CDR3 reads: CASSPQLEGIYGYTF. The DNA sequence is as follows: TGTGCCAGCAGCCCCCAACTAGAGGGGATCTATGGCTACACCTTC.